The 32 T cell receptor beta chains below all came from one sample that was sequenced in a study of beta chain features in type 1 diabetes. General study points: All four CD4+ subsets of Type 1 diabetes patients contained TCRB CDR3s that were moderately but significantly shorter.

Sequencing targeted expressed TCRB transcripts, as all isolated RNA had been reverse transcribed. Assay: immunoSEQ multiplex PCR; the TCRdb copy retains only in-frame clones and omits some. The sample lists about 400,000 clones, around 13% occurring once. These receptors' targets are unknown. Sequencing input: naive CD4+ T cells from blood. These receptors all stem from a young woman with type 1 diabetes.

This rearrangement joins TRBV4-2 to TRBJ2-7, with 8 bases that match TRBD1. Germline V gives CDR1 LGHNA, CDR2 YNFKEQ. The length of the CDR3 is 16 residues. Trimming took 1 base from V and 5 from J; bases not matched to a gene: 10. The CDR3: CASSQVSRTGLHEQYF. CDR3 sequence (DNA): TGTGCCAGCAGCCAAGTAAGCAGGACAGGGCTCCACGAGCAGTACTTC.

This clone appeared a few times. This chain uses TRBV4-2 with TRBJ2-3, with 8 bases matching TRBD2. Germline V lookup: CDR1 LGHNA, CDR2 YNFKEQ. The CDR3 consists of 15 residues. J gave up 2 bases and V 5 bases, and 6 bases lay outside the gene matches. CDR3 nucleotide sequence: TGTGCCAGCAGCGGAGCGGGAGAGAACACAGATACGCAGTATTTT. As protein: CASSGAGENTDTQYF.

This chain links TRBV11-2 with TRBJ2-1; D possibly corresponds to TRBD2 (5 bases). The length of the CDR3 is 15 residues. V was pared by 5 bases and J by 3 bases, with 14 bases between. Germline lookup yields CDR1 SGHAT and CDR2 FQNNGV. The CDR3 loop is CASSLGLMLYNEQFF. As DNA, the CDR3 is TGTGCCAGCAGCCTTGGACTGATGCTCTACAATGAGCAGTTCTTC.

This clone has just a few counts. The V gene is TRBV2, the J gene TRBJ2-4; possibly TRBD1 for D (5 bases). This CDR3 is built from 15 residues. V was trimmed by 2 bases and J by 5 bases, leaving 13 bases between them. Germline-derived CDR1 and CDR2 are SNHLY and FYNNEI. The CDR3 DNA sequence: TGTGCCAGCAGTGAACAGGGAAGGCCCGAAAACATTCAGTACTTC. Its protein product is CASSEQGRPENIQYF.

CDR3 in amino acids: CASSEGQEGEKLFF. CDR3 bases: TGTGCCAGCAGTGAGGGACAGGAGGGCGAAAAACTGTTTTTT. This chain uses TRBV25-1 with TRBJ1-4; TRBD1 agrees at 8 bases. CDR1 is MGHDK and CDR2 is SYGVNS in the germline V gene. J lost 8 bases, V lost 3 bases, and 5 bases had no gene match. The CDR3 has 14 amino acids. The full variable domain, completed using reference TRBV25-1 and TRBJ1-4, is EADIYQTPRYLVIGTGKKITLECSQTMGHDKMYWYQQDPGMELHLIHYSYGVNSTEKGDLSSESTVSRIRTEHFPLTLESARPSHTSQYLCASSEGQEGEKLFFGSGTQLSVL.

This chain uses TRBV30 with TRBJ2-1; a weak D match, TRBD2 (5 bases). V was shortened by 3 bases and J by 4 bases, with 19 bases between the two germline ends. The germline CDR1 and CDR2 sequences are GTSNPN and SVGIG (reference sequence). The CDR3 sequence is 16 residues long. CDR3 coding DNA: TGTGCCTGGAGGCCCAAGAGGGCCGCGGTGTACAATGAGCAGTTCTTC. Its protein is CAWRPKRAAVYNEQFF.

CDR3 loop: CASGLPLADQYF. CDR3 nucleotides: TGTGCCAGCGGATTGCCACTAGCGGACCAGTACTTC. The V and J genes are TRBV27 and TRBJ2-7; 8 nucleotides match TRBD2. CDR3 length equals 12 residues. J gave up 10 bases and V 8 bases, and 10 bases lay outside the gene matches. Germline V gene lookup returns CDR1 MNHEY and CDR2 SMNVEV (reference sequence).

This clone was seen a few times. The J gene is TRBJ2-5, the V gene TRBV10-3; D is undetermined. The CDR3 runs to 14 residues. The germline CDR1 and CDR2 sequences are ENHRY and SYGVKD. The V end lost 7 bases, the J end lost 5 bases, and 17 bases lay between the germline ends. As DNA, the CDR3 is TGTGCCATCACCACAGACGGCGATAGGGAGACCCAGTACTTC. Translating it yields CAITTDGDRETQYF.

This clone showed up just a few times. The rearrangement uses TRBV11-2 and TRBJ2-7; 9 bases line up with TRBD2. The CDR3 loop spans 14 amino acids. Looked up from germline, CDR1 is SGHAT and CDR2 is FQNNGV. Losses at the gene ends were 3 bases for V and 3 bases for J; bases not matched to a gene: 3. This CDR3 reads CASSLTSGSYEQYF. In DNA, the CDR3 is TGTGCCAGCAGCTTGACTAGCGGAAGCTACGAGCAGTACTTC.

The chain joins TRBV18 to TRBJ2-7; D gene uncertain. Trimming took 4 bases from V and 0 from J, leaving 10 bases between them. This CDR3 has 14 residues. Germline V lookup: CDR1 KGHSH, CDR2 LQKENI. CDR3 in amino acids: CASSLSEASYEQYF. The CDR3, as DNA: TGTGCCAGCTCACTGTCCGAAGCCTCCTACGAGCAGTACTTC.

This clone turned up a few times. The rearrangement links TRBV5-1 to TRBJ2-1, with a weak D call TRBD2 (5 bases). Germline loops: CDR1 SGHRS, CDR2 YFSETQ. The V and J ends lost 1 base and 4 bases respectively, with 9 bases between them. The CDR3 is 14 amino acids. CDR3: CASSLTGSYNEQFF. As DNA, the CDR3 is TGCGCCAGCAGCTTGACGGGATCGTACAATGAGCAGTTCTTC.

The rearrangement links TRBV4-3 to TRBJ2-5; 9 nucleotides line up with TRBD2. CDR3 length: 16 amino acids. Germline CDR1 and CDR2: LGHNA and YSLEER. V trimming: 0 bases; J trimming: 1 base; junction bases outside the gene matches: 3. The DNA for the CDR3 is TGCGCCAGCAGCCAAGATGTAGCGGGGGCCCAAGAGACCCAGTACTTC. Its protein is CASSQDVAGAQETQYF.

This chain uses TRBV7-2 with TRBJ2-5; maybe TRBD2 (5 bases). V lost 5 bases, J lost 1 base, and 11 bases lay in between. Germline CDR1 SGHTA, CDR2 FQGNSA. The CDR3 sequence is 14 residues long. CDR3 nucleotide sequence: TGTGCCAGCAGCCCCGGACTGGTCCAAGAGACCCAGTACTTC. It yields the protein CASSPGLVQETQYF.

In its sample, this clone was seen a few times. The V gene is TRBV19, the J gene TRBJ1-4; D remains unclear. Germline CDR1 LNHDA, CDR2 SQIVND (reference sequence). The ends were cut back, 3 bases at V and 12 bases at J, with 17 bases in the middle. This CDR3 comprises 14 residues. This CDR3 is CASSIWTRNGELFF. CDR3 in DNA: TGTGCCAGTAGTATCTGGACCCGGAACGGGGAACTGTTTTTT.

The chain has TRBV28 and TRBJ1-1; D perhaps matches TRBD1 (6 bases). Germline-derived CDR1 and CDR2 are MDHEN and SYDVKM. With 6 bases removed from V and 6 bases from J, the gap between germline ends came to 14 bases. The CDR3 has 13 amino acids. CDR3 DNA sequence: TGTGCCAGCAGCAAGACAGGAGCTCCTGAAGCTTTCTTT. Amino acid sequence: CASSKTGAPEAFF.

The sample holds a few counts of this clone. The genes are TRBV11-3 and TRBJ2-6, with D possibly being TRBD1 (7 bases). The ends were cut back, 1 base at V and 0 bases at J, with 13 bases in the middle. The CDR3 contains 18 residues. Germline V CDR1 and CDR2: SGHNT, YENEEA. The CDR3 reads CASSLVAGGSSGANVLTF. In nucleotides, the CDR3 is TGTGCCAGCAGCTTAGTTGCAGGGGGGAGCTCTGGGGCCAACGTCCTGACTTTC.

This clone has just a few counts. The V and J genes are TRBV7-2 and TRBJ1-2; D perhaps matches TRBD1 (5 bases). The CDR3 covers 15 residues. Between the trimmed V and J ends, which lost 4 bases and 7 bases, there was a span of 19 bases. The V gene's germline CDR1 is SGHTA and CDR2 FQGNSA. CDR3 sequence (DNA): TGTGCCAGCAGCTCCCGACGGGCAGGGCAGGGTGGCTACACCTTC. Protein product: CASSSRRAGQGGYTF.

The rearrangement uses TRBV7-2 and TRBJ1-2; tentative D call: TRBD1 (5 bases). CDR1 is SGHTA and CDR2 is FQGNSA in the germline V gene. The length of the CDR3 is 15 residues. Trimming left V 0 bases short and J 5 bases short, with 13 bases between. CDR3 DNA sequence: TGTGCCAGCAGCTTAGCCCCCGGACAATCGTATGGCTACACCTTC. It encodes CASSLAPGQSYGYTF.

This chain joins TRBV25-1 and TRBJ1-4; a possible D gene is TRBD1 (5 bases). V lost 5 bases and J lost 0, with 7 bases in between. The CDR3 consists of 14 residues. Germline CDR1 reads MGHDK; CDR2 reads SYGVNS. In DNA, the CDR3 is TGTGCCAGCAGTAAACAGGCAACTAATGAAAAACTGTTTTTT. The encoded protein is CASSKQATNEKLFF.

There are a few counts of this clone. The DNA of the CDR3 is TGTGCCAGCAGCACGATGACTGGTTCCTACGAGCAGTACTTC. As protein: CASSTMTGSYEQYF. J is TRBJ2-7 and V is TRBV5-4; D gene ambiguous. Germline lookup yields CDR1 SGHNT and CDR2 YYREEE (reference sequence). V was shortened by 4 bases and J by 1 base, with 12 bases between the two germline ends. CDR3 length equals 14 residues. Variable domain in full (rest from reference TRBV5-4 and TRBJ2-7): ETGVTQSPTHLIKTRGQQVTLRCSSQSGHNTVSWYQQALGQGPQFIFQYYREEENGRGNFPPRFSGLQFPNYSSELNVNALELDDSALYLCASSTMTGSYEQYFGPGTRLTVT.

This chain uses TRBV4-1 with TRBJ1-1; 8 nucleotides agree with TRBD1. This CDR3 is built from 17 residues. The V segment lost 1 base and the J segment 3 bases; nucleotides outside the gene matches: 10. From germline, CDR1 is MGHRA and CDR2 YSYEKL. The CDR3 DNA reads as TGCGCCAGCAGCCAAGGGACAGGGAAGGTGGGAGACACTGAAGCTTTCTTT. Translated: CASSQGTGKVGDTEAFF.

The J gene is TRBJ2-7, the V gene TRBV15; TRBD2 aligns across 13 bases. The junction had 2 bases not matched to a gene; V was cut back by 2 bases and J by 4 bases. The CDR3 extends over 15 amino acids. Looked up from germline, CDR1 is LNHNV and CDR2 is YYDKDF (reference sequence). CDR3 coding DNA: TGTGCCACCAGCAGAACTAGCGGGAGGGCTTACGAGCAGTACTTC. Amino acids: CATSRTSGRAYEQYF. Full variable domain (remainder filled in from reference TRBV15 and TRBJ2-7): DAMVIQNPRYQVTQFGKPVTLSCSQTLNHNVMYWYQQKSSQAPKLLFHYYDKDFNNEADTPDNFQSRRPNTSFCFLDIRSPGLGDTAMYLCATSRTSGRAYEQYFGPGTRLTVT.

This clone came up a few times. The chain has TRBV2 and TRBJ2-7; 11 bases are a match to TRBD2. The CDR3 has 15 amino acids. CDR1 SNHLY and CDR2 FYNNEI come from the germline V gene. V was pared by 8 bases and J by 2 bases, with 8 bases of the junction left unmatched. Here the CDR3 reads CASRLAGTGPYEQYF. CDR3 DNA: TGTGCCAGCCGACTAGCGGGGACAGGGCCCTACGAGCAGTACTTC.

J is TRBJ2-6 and V is TRBV18; no clear D gene. CDR3 length: 16 amino acids. V dropped 6 bases and J dropped 0 bases, with 12 bases sitting between them. CDR1 and CDR2 from the germline V gene are KGHSH and LQKENI. The CDR3 nucleotides read TGTGCCAGCTCCCCCACCCAGTACTCTGGGGCCAACGTCCTGACTTTC. Translation gives CASSPTQYSGANVLTF.

The sample holds a few counts of this clone. The chain has TRBV7-2 and TRBJ2-5, with TRBD1 as a possible D gene (6 bases). The CDR3 runs to 14 residues. Germline V gene data show CDR1 as SGHTA and CDR2 as FQGNSA. Between the trimmed V and J ends, which lost 5 bases and 6 bases, there was a span of 16 bases. The CDR3 protein is CASSPLVGAKTQYF. The CDR3 bases are TGTGCCAGCAGCCCATTAGTGGGGGCGAAGACCCAGTACTTC. Filled out from reference TRBV7-2 and TRBJ2-5, the complete variable domain reads GAGVSQSPSNKVTEKGKDVELRCDPISGHTALYWYRQSLGQGLEFLIYFQGNSAPDKSGLPSDRFSAERTGGSVSTLTIQRTQQEDSAVYLCASSPLVGAKTQYFGPGTRLLVL.

The genes are TRBV5-1 and TRBJ2-1; 9 nucleotides match TRBD2. The V and J ends lost 2 bases and 1 base, in that order; junction bases with no gene match: 7. This CDR3 spans 17 amino acids. The germline gives CDR1 SGHRS, CDR2 YFSETQ. The CDR3 here is CASSFSGRSESYNEQFF. Written as DNA, the CDR3 is TGCGCCAGCAGCTTTAGCGGGAGATCGGAGTCCTACAATGAGCAGTTCTTC.

In this sample, this clone turned up a few times. The chain combines TRBV6-6 with TRBJ2-3; unclear D gene. The CDR3 sequence is 11 residues long. The germline V gene encodes CDR1 MNHNY and CDR2 SVGAGI (reference sequence). V was trimmed by 4 bases and J by 6 bases, leaving 5 bases between them. In nucleotides, the CDR3 is TGTGCCAGCAGTTCGCAGGATACGCAGTATTTT. The encoded protein is CASSSQDTQYF.

This clone was detected a few times. The rearrangement joins TRBV6-4 to TRBJ1-5; D is ambiguous. Trimming took 5 bases from V and 3 from J, leaving 8 bases between them. Germline assignment: CDR1 MRHNA and CDR2 SNTAGT. The CDR3 covers 13 residues. The CDR3 is CASSKEYNQPQHF. DNA of the CDR3: TGTGCCAGCAGTAAAGAGTACAATCAGCCCCAGCATTTT.

V is TRBV9 and J is TRBJ2-1; TRBD2 matches 9 bases. Trimming at V came to 0 bases and at J to 3 bases, leaving 10 bases not matched to a gene. Germline V gene lookup returns CDR1 SGDLS and CDR2 YYNGEE. This CDR3 is built from 18 residues. The CDR3 nucleotides are TGTGCCAGCAGCGTAGCTAGCGGGGTTACCACTCTCTACAATGAGCAGTTCTTC. Translated, it gives CASSVASGVTTLYNEQFF.

This clone was seen a handful of times. This chain joins TRBV23-1 and TRBJ2-5; 10 bases are shared with TRBD1. TRBV23-1 is placed among ORFs of uncertain function. The CDR3 is made up of 17 amino acids. V shed 4 bases and J 0 bases; nucleotides not matched to a gene: 8. The CDR3 DNA reads TGCGCCAGCAGTCCTCCCCGGACAGGGGGAAACCAAGAGACCCAGTACTTC. Amino acid sequence: CASSPPRTGGNQETQYF.

The V gene is TRBV5-1, the J gene TRBJ2-5, with 7 bases identical to TRBD1. Germline values: CDR1 SGHRS, CDR2 YFSETQ. CDR3 length: 15 amino acids. The V and J ends lost 1 base and 3 bases, in that order; junction bases with no gene match: 6. CDR3 sequence (DNA): TGCGCCAGCAGCTTGTCCCCAGGGGGTAAAGAGACCCAGTACTTC. Protein sequence: CASSLSPGGKETQYF. The full variable domain, in which reference TRBV5-1 and TRBJ2-5 provide the parts outside the CDR3, is KAGVTQTPRYLIKTRGQQVTLSCSPISGHRSVSWYQQTPGQGLQFLFEYFSETQRNKGNFPGRFSGRQFSNSRSEMNVSTLELGDSALYLCASSLSPGGKETQYFGPGTRLLVL.

About this clone itself: This same CDR3 is encoded by further DNA sequences in the sample. The genes are TRBV28 and TRBJ2-7; D is uncertain. The CDR3 sequence is 12 residues long. V was shortened by 1 base and J by 2 bases, with 3 bases between the two germline ends. From germline, CDR1 is MDHEN and CDR2 SYDVKM. The CDR3 nucleotides read TGTGCCAGCAGTTTATATACCTACGAGCAGTACTTC. Its translation is CASSLYTYEQYF.